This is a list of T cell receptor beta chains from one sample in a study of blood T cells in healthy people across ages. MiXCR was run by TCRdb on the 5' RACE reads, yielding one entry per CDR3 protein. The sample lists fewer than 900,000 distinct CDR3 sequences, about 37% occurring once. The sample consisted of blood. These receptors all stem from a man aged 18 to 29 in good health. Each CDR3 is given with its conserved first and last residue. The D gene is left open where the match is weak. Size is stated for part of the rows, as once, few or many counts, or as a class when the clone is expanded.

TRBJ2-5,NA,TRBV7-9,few,CASSLIGGRIQETQYF,TGTGCCAGCAGCTTAATAGGGGGACGGATCCAAGAGACCCAGTACTTC
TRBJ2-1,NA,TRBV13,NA,CASSGNGDLRETQFF,TGTGCCAGCAGCGGTAACGGGGACCTCCGGGAGACCCAGTTCTTC
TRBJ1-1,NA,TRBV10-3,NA,CAISPAVGANTEAFF,TGTGCCATCAGCCCGGCCGTAGGGGCCAACACTGAAGCTTTCTTT
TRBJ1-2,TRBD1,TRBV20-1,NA,CSARDKPGQGKGSNYGYTF,TGCAGTGCTAGAGACAAACCGGGACAGGGAAAGGGATCGAACTATGGCTACACCTTC
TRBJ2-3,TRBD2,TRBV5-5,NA,CASNPTGTSGGGTDTQYF,TGTGCCAGCAACCCCACCGGGACTAGCGGGGGAGGCACAGATACGCAGTATTTT
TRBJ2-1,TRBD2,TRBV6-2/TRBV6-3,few,CASSTGTRYYNEQFF,TGTGCCAGCAGTACCGGGACTAGGTACTACAATGAGCAGTTCTTC
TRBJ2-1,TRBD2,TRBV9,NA,CASSPFEGTSGGPYNEQFF,TGTGCCAGCAGCCCCTTCGAGGGGACTAGCGGGGGTCCTTACAATGAGCAGTTCTTC
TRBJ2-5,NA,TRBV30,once,CAWSLGEVETQYF,TGTGCCTGGAGTCTAGGGGAAGTAGAGACCCAGTACTTC
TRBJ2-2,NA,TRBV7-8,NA,CASSPLGPATGELFF,TGTGCCAGCAGCCCCCTGGGGCCGGCCACCGGGGAGCTGTTTTTT
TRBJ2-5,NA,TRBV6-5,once,CASSYSEGLGEQYF,TGTGCCAGCAGTTACTCGGAGGGGCTGGGGGAGCAGTACTTC
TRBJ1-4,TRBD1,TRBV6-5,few,CASSSRPGTVGEKLFF,TGTGCCAGCAGCTCCCGTCCGGGGACAGTAGGTGAAAAACTGTTTTTT
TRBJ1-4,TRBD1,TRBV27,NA,CASSLAGGKLFF,TGTGCCAGCAGTTTGGCAGGGGGAAAACTGTTTTTT
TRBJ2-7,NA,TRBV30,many,CAWTVGNEQYF,TGTGCCTGGACGGTCGGTAACGAGCAGTACTTC
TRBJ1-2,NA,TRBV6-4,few,CASSDSGGNYGYTF,TGTGCCAGCAGTGACTCGGGCGGAAACTATGGCTACACCTTC
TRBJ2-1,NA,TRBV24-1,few,CATGGVMRPYNEQFF,TGTGCCACCGGGGGTGTCATGAGACCCTACAATGAGCAGTTCTTC
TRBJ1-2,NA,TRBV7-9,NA,CASSVVVGHGYTF,TGTGCCAGCAGCGTAGTAGTGGGGCATGGCTACACCTTC
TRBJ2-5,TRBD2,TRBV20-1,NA,CSAPSSGQETQYF,TGCAGTGCCCCATCTAGCGGACAAGAGACCCAGTACTTC
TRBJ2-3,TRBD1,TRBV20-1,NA,CSATRTGGWSSFTDTQYF,TGCAGTGCTACCCGGACAGGGGGCTGGTCGTCTTTTACAGATACGCAGTATTTT
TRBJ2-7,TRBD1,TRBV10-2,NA,CASSERIRDRGNEQYF,TGCGCCAGCAGTGAGAGAATTCGGGACAGGGGCAACGAGCAGTACTTC
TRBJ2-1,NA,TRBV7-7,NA,CASSLGSGDNEQFF,TGTGCCAGCAGCTTAGGTTCAGGAGACAATGAGCAGTTCTTC
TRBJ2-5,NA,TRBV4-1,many,CASSQVGVVVTETQYF,TGCGCCAGCAGCCAAGTTGGAGTCGTTGTGACGGAGACCCAGTACTTC
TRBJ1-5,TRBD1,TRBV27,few,CASSPALTGDTPFQPQHF,TGTGCCAGCAGTCCCGCATTGACAGGGGACACCCCTTTCCAGCCCCAGCATTTT
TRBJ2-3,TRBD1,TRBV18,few,CASSWTGGAADTQYF,TGTGCCAGCTCATGGACAGGGGGCGCAGCAGATACGCAGTATTTT
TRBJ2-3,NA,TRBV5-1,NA,CATRLGYTDTQYF,TGCGCCACCCGACTAGGCTACACAGATACGCAGTATTTT
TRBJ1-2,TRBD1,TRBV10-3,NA,CAISESVGTGRGYTF,TGTGCCATCAGTGAGTCGGTAGGGACAGGCCGTGGCTACACCTTC
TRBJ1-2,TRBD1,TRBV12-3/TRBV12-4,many,CASSLAKTGGVDGYTF,TGTGCCAGCAGTTTGGCAAAGACAGGGGGCGTGGATGGCTACACCTTC
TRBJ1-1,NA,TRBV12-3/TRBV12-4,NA,CASSYQGYTEAFF,TGTGCCAGCAGTTACCAGGGGTACACTGAAGCTTTCTTT
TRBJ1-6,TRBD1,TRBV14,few,CASSRDREEPLHF,TGTGCCAGCAGCAGGGACAGGGAAGAACCCCTCCACTTT
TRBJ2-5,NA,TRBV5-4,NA,CASSQKWGTQETQYF,TGTGCCAGCAGCCAGAAGTGGGGCACTCAAGAGACCCAGTACTTC
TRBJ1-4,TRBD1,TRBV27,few,CASSYTGAEKLFF,TGTGCCAGCAGTTATACAGGGGCGGAAAAACTGTTTTTT
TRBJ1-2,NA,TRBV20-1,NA,CSANAGRSAIRGYTF,TGCAGTGCCAACGCGGGCAGGTCCGCCATCCGGGGCTACACCTTC
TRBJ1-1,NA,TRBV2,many,CASSFLRSTEAFF,TGTGCCAGCAGTTTCCTACGGAGCACTGAAGCTTTCTTT
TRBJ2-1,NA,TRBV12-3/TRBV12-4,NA,CASTRRDSSYNEQFF,TGTGCCAGCACTAGGCGGGACAGCTCCTACAATGAGCAGTTCTTC
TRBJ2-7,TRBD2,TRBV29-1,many,CSVGLAGVSSYEQYF,TGCAGCGTTGGTCTAGCGGGGGTATCCTCCTACGAGCAGTACTTC
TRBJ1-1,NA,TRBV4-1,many,CASSPTVMNTEAFF,TGCGCCAGCAGCCCGACAGTCATGAACACTGAAGCTTTCTTT
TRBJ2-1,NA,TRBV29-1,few,CSVEDWPLGATDEQFF,TGCAGCGTTGAAGATTGGCCCCTGGGGGCGACCGATGAGCAGTTCTTC
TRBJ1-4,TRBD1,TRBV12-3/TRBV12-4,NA,CASRDGQVNEKLFF,TGTGCCAGCCGAGACGGACAGGTTAATGAAAAACTGTTTTTT
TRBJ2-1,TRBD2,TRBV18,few,CASSNLAGDLNEQFF,TGTGCCAGCTCAAATCTAGCGGGGGACCTTAATGAGCAGTTCTTC
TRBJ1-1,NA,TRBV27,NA,CASSLSGGAKEAFF,TGTGCCAGCAGTTTATCGGGAGGGGCGAAAGAAGCTTTCTTT
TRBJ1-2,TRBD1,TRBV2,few,CASSGSNRGHGYTF,TGTGCCAGCAGTGGATCAAACAGGGGGCATGGCTACACCTTC
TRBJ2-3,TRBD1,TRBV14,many,CASSPGQADTQYF,TGTGCCAGCAGCCCGGGACAGGCAGATACGCAGTATTTT
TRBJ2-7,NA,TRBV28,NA,CASSLKRGQSYEQYF,TGTGCCAGCAGTTTAAAGAGGGGCCAATCCTACGAGCAGTACTTC
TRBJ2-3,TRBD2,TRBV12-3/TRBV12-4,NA,CASNVGGSGDTQYF,TGTGCCAGCAACGTGGGGGGGTCGGGGGATACGCAGTATTTT